This T cell receptor beta chain stems from a study of blood T cell repertoires in COVID-19. Looking at the study overall: Samples came from the United States, Italy and Spain, spanning acute and convalescent COVID-19. T cells, B-cell-depleted T cells, or PBMCs provided the cDNA or gDNA that served as material.

Methods used by the authors: Counts of nucleated cells, estimated from reference gene primer amplification, were obtained. Clones were sequenced by immunoSEQ multiplex PCR, and TCRdb holds only the in-frame ones, with some missing. The DNA gave D and trimming, while V, J and clone size come from that table. The sample records tens of thousands of clones, 80% to 90% being singletons. V was trimmed by 0 bases and J by 4 bases, leaving 5 bases between them. This CDR3 is built from 14 residues. Germline-derived CDR1 and CDR2 are SGHTS and YDEGEE. The chain has TRBV5-8 and TRBJ1-6; no clear D gene. The sequencing input was peripheral blood. The TCR was taken from a man aged 70-80 years with active or convalescent COVID-19. The CDR3 sequence is CASSLGGYNSPLHF. The CDR3 DNA reads as TGTGCCAGCAGCTTGGGAGGTTATAATTCACCCCTCCACTTT.